The present TCR beta chain was sequenced within a study of blood T cells in healthy people across ages. Using a J-beta primer mix together with a sample-barcoded 5' primer, a second PCR was run for roughly 6 to 12 cycles. TCRdb redid the calling of the 5' RACE reads with MiXCR, one entry per CDR3 protein. The profile shows 550,000 to 600,000 distinct CDR3 sequences, 40% to 50% of them singletons. This clonotype has more than one count but fewer than ten. The V and J ends lost 3 bases and 2 bases respectively, with 14 bases between them. Germline CDR1 reads DFQATT; CDR2 reads SNEGSKA (reference sequence). The CDR3 runs to 14 residues.

Source material: blood. J is TRBJ2-7 and V is TRBV20-1; TRBD1 might be the D (6 bases). The receptor's source is an elderly man in good health. CDR3 in DNA: TGCAGTGCTAGCCCTATCGGGACAACCTACGAGCAGTACTTC. Translated: CSASPIGTTYEQYF.